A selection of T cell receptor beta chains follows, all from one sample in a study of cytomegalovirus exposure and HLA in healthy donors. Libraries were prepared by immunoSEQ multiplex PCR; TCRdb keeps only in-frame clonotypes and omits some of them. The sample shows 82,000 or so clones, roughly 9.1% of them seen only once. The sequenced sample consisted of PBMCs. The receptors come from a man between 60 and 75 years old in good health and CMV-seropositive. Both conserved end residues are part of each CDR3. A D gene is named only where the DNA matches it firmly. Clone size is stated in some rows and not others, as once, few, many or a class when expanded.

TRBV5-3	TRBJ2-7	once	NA	CARLFERKSSYEQYF	TGTGCCAGACTCTTCGAGCGGAAGAGCTCCTACGAGCAGTACTTC
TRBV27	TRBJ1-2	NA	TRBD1	CASTLKPRGGFGGYTF	TGTGCCAGCACCCTAAAACCCAGAGGGGGCTTCGGGGGCTACACCTTC
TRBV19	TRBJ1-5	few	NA	CASSNVASGPQHF	TGTGCCAGTAGTAACGTCGCCTCGGGGCCCCAGCATTTT
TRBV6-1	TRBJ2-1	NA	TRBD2	CASSEFSRSRGDEQFF	TGTGCCAGCAGTGAATTCTCCAGGTCGCGGGGGGATGAGCAGTTCTTC
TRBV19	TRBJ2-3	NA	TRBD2	CASKREGQADTQYF	TGTGCCAGTAAACGGGAGGGCCAGGCAGATACGCAGTATTTT
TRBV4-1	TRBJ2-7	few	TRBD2	CASSSQDLGLASYEQYF	TGCGCCAGCAGCAGCCAAGATTTGGGACTAGCGTCCTACGAGCAGTACTTC
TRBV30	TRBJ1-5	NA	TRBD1	CAWSTGQGEQPQHF	TGTGCCTGGAGTACGGGACAGGGGGAACAGCCCCAGCATTTT
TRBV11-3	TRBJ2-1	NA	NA	CASSLVVDEQFF	TGTGCCAGCAGCTTAGTCGTCGATGAGCAGTTCTTC
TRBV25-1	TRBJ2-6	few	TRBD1	CASSEYDGTGSGANVLTF	TGTGCCAGCAGTGAATATGACGGGACAGGGTCTGGGGCCAACGTCCTGACTTTC
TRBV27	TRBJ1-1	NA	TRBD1	CASRQGGTEAFF	TGTGCCAGCAGACAGGGGGGAACTGAAGCTTTCTTT
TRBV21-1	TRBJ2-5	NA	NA	CASSKARSCVETQYF	TGTGCCAGCAGCAAAGCCAGGTCATGTGTGGAGACCCAGTACTTC
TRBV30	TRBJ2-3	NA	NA	CAWSVYRTTDTQYF	TGTGCCTGGAGTGTATACAGGACCACAGATACGCAGTATTTT
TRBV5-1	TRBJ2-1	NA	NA	CASSSGEVTKHNEQFF	TGCGCCAGCAGCTCAGGGGAAGTAACTAAGCACAATGAGCAGTTCTTC
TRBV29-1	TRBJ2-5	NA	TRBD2	CSVTTSGRAPETQYF	TGCAGCGTAACAACTAGCGGGAGGGCCCCGGAGACCCAGTACTTC
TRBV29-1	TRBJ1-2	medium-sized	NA	CSVHTGYGPNYGYTF	TGCAGCGTTCATACAGGGTACGGCCCTAACTATGGCTACACCTTC
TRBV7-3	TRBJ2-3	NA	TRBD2	CASSLTSGGADTQYF	TGTGCCAGCAGCTTAACTAGCGGGGGGGCGGATACGCAGTATTTT
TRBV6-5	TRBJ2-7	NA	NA	CASSWNRDTSYEQYF	TGTGCCAGCAGTTGGAACAGGGATACCTCCTACGAGCAGTACTTC
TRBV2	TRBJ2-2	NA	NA	CASRTDAGGELFF	TGTGCCTCCCGGACAGATGCCGGCGGGGAGCTGTTTTTT
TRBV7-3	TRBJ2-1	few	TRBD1	CASSINPPLQGRSYNEQFF	TGTGCCAGCAGCATAAATCCACCTTTACAGGGGCGCTCCTACAATGAGCAGTTCTTC
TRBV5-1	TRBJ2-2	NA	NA	CASSPQEAAGTGELFF	TGCGCCAGCAGCCCCCAAGAAGCGGCGGGCACCGGGGAGCTGTTTTTT
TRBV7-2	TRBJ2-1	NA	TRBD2	CASSLRTSGGEQFF	TGTGCCAGCAGCCTCCGGACTAGCGGGGGGGAGCAGTTCTTC
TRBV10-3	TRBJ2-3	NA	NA	CAISESNGDTQYF	TGTGCCATCAGTGAGTCGAACGGGGATACGCAGTATTTT
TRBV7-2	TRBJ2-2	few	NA	CASSRDLNTGELFF	TGTGCCAGCAGTCGGGACTTAAACACCGGGGAGCTGTTTTTT
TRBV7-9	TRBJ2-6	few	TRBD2	CASSLLGGFGGANVLTF	TGTGCCAGCAGCCTCTTGGGAGGGTTCGGTGGGGCCAACGTCCTGACTTTC
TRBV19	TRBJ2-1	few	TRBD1	CASSSGTGAYNEQFF	TGTGCCAGTAGTAGCGGGACAGGGGCCTACAATGAGCAGTTCTTC
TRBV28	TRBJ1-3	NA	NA	CASKAAAGSGNTIYF	TGTGCCAGCAAGGCAGCGGCGGGCTCTGGAAACACCATATATTTT
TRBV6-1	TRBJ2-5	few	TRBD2	CASSGTSVETQYF	TGTGCCAGCAGTGGGACTAGCGTCGAGACCCAGTACTTC
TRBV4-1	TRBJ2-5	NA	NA	CASSQERGGETQYF	TGCGCCAGCAGCCAAGAACGAGGAGGAGAGACCCAGTACTTC
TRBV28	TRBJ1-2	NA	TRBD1	CASGLAPQGAGVGGYTF	TGTGCCAGCGGTTTAGCCCCACAGGGGGCTGGTGTCGGTGGCTACACCTTC
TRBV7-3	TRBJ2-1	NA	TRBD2	CASSLTPGSGGAGTYNEQFF	TGTGCCAGCAGCTTAACTCCGGGAAGCGGGGGGGCCGGAACCTACAATGAGCAGTTCTTC
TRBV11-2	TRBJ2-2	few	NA	CASSFGSIDTGELFF	TGTGCCAGCAGCTTCGGGAGTATAGACACCGGGGAGCTGTTTTTT
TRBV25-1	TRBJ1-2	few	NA	CASSDRTDYGYTF	TGTGCCAGCAGTGATAGGACTGACTATGGCTACACCTTC
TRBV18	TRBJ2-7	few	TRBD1	CASSRDRGSSYEQYF	TGTGCCAGCTCAAGGGACAGGGGGAGTTCCTACGAGCAGTACTTC
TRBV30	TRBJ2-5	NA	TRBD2	CAWKLAGGETQYF	TGTGCCTGGAAGCTAGCGGGGGGGGAGACCCAGTACTTC
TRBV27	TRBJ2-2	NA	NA	CASRTTPFTGELFF	TGTGCCAGCAGGACTACGCCCTTCACCGGGGAGCTGTTTTTT
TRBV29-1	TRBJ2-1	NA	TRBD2	CSVSQAVGGNEQFF	TGCAGCGTCTCACAGGCGGTGGGGGGGAATGAGCAGTTCTTC
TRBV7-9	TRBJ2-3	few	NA	CASSLAGHDTQYF	TGTGCCAGCAGCTTAGCTGGCCACGATACGCAGTATTTT
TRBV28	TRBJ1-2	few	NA	CASSVDIYYGYTF	TGTGCCAGCAGCGTGGACATTTACTATGGCTACACCTTC
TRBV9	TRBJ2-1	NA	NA	CASSSQPGRKGDNEQFF	TGTGCCAGCAGCTCCCAGCCGGGGAGAAAGGGGGACAATGAGCAGTTCTTC
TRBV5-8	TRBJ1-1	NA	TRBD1	CASSSGQGLSMNTEAFF	TGTGCCAGCAGCTCCGGACAGGGACTCAGTATGAACACTGAAGCTTTCTTT
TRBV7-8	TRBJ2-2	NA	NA	CASSLAHSPGGELFF	TGTGCCAGCAGCTTAGCGCACTCCCCGGGCGGGGAGCTGTTTTTT
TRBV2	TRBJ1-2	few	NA	CASPGHPSEGYTF	TGTGCCAGCCCGGGACACCCCTCCGAAGGCTACACCTTC
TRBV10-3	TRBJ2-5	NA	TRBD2	CAITAAQRGGPETQYF	TGTGCCATCACAGCAGCGCAACGGGGGGGCCCGGAGACCCAGTACTTC
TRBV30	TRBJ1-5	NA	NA	CAWRDSEDQPQHF	TGTGCCTGGAGGGACAGCGAAGATCAGCCCCAGCATTTT
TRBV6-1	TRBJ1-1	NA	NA	CASGGGAWKAFF	TGTGCCTCGGGGGGGGGCGCGTGGAAAGCTTTCTTT
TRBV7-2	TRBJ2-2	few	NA	CASSAGRNTGELFF	TGTGCCAGCAGCGCGGGACGGAACACCGGGGAGCTGTTTTTT
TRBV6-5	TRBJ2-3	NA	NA	CASSLDSYPDTQYF	TGTGCCAGCAGTTTGGACTCTTACCCAGATACGCAGTATTTT
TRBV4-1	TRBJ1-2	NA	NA	CASSQRGNYGYTF	TGCGCCAGCAGCCAACGAGGGAACTATGGCTACACCTTC
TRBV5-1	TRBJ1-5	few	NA	CASSLAGGQGYWGNQPQHF	TGCGCCAGCAGCTTGGCCGGGGGGCAGGGGTATTGGGGCAATCAGCCCCAGCATTTT
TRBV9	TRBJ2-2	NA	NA	CASSARSISKTGELFF	TGTGCCAGCAGCGCCCGCTCCATTAGTAAGACCGGGGAGCTGTTTTTT
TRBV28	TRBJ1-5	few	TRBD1	CASSRTGGNQPQHF	TGTGCCAGCAGTCGGACAGGGGGCAATCAGCCCCAGCATTTT
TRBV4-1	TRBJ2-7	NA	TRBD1	CASSQEGQGTYEQYF	TGCGCCAGCAGCCAAGAGGGACAGGGTACGTACGAGCAGTACTTC
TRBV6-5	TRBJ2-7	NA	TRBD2	CASSQGLAGVYEQYF	TGTGCCAGCAGTCAAGGACTAGCGGGAGTCTACGAGCAGTACTTC